Listed here are 14 T cell receptor beta chains from one sample, sequenced in a study of regulatory T cells in long-lasting Graves disease (dated by TCRdb to about 2021). Library creation used multiplex PCR. Instrument used: Illumina HiSeq 4000. CDR3 regions were amplified by Arm-PCR with iRepertoire HTBI primers to construct TCR beta libraries. Using fastp at Q25 and MiXCR, TCRdb reprocessed the public reads and kept productive beta chains. Rows merge per CDR3 protein into single entries with the most common DNA and genes. For this sample the table gives about 440,000 distinct CDR3 sequences, of which 15% to 20% were detected only once. The ten most abundant clones make up about 23% of the sample. Read against the paper, the sample's time point label means: newly diagnosed GD, antithyroid drugs for less than 3 months. RNA was extracted from PBMCs in TRIzol for both TCR sequencing and RNA sequencing.

In addition, the sample was reused for a study of T cells in Graves' hyperthyroidism and ophthalmopathy.

The source material was peripheral blood mononuclear cells (PBMCs), sampled at new diagnosis, from a patient treated with antithyroid drugs. All receptors derive from a young woman with Graves disease. Donor details come from another sample of the same person, matched by shared clones.

The chain combines TRBV7-9 with TRBJ1-1; 11 positions match TRBD1. Germline loops: CDR1 SEHNR, CDR2 FQNEAQ (reference sequence). The J segment lost 4 bases and the V segment lost 2 bases, leaving 6 bases of the junction unmatched. The CDR3 runs to 16 residues. CDR3 loop: CASSLRTGTGGTEAFF. CDR3 in DNA: TGTGCCAGCAGCTTACGAACCGGGACAGGGGGCACTGAAGCTTTCTTT.

V usage is TRBV9 and J usage is TRBJ1-5; perhaps TRBD1 as D (5 bases). The CDR3 consists of 15 residues. Germline lookup yields CDR1 SGDLS and CDR2 YYNGEE. V lost 0 bases and J 0 bases, leaving 7 bases between the germline ends. In nucleotides, the CDR3 is TGTGCCAGCAGCGTAGACGGGGCTAGCAATCAGCCCCAGCATTTT. This translates into CASSVDGASNQPQHF.

This clonotype was detected only a few times. V usage is TRBV6-1 and J usage is TRBJ1-2; a weak D match, TRBD1 (6 bases). CDR1 is MNHNS, CDR2 SASEGT, per germline. V lost 6 bases, J lost 6 bases, and 20 bases lay in between. The CDR3 loop spans 15 amino acids. The CDR3 sequence is CASRGDRGGIDGYTF. The CDR3 bases are TGTGCCAGCAGAGGTGATAGAGGGGGAATCGATGGCTACACCTTC.

As regards this clonotype: This likely stems from a read error, as it lies one base from a far larger clone. V and J are TRBV29-1 and TRBJ2-7; tentative D call: TRBD2 (5 bases). Trimming shortened V by 7 bases and J by 7 bases, and 20 bases separated the two germline ends. There are 13 residues in the CDR3. Germline CDR1 SQVTM, CDR2 ANQGSEA. The CDR3 DNA sequence: TGCAGCGCCCCGGGGTCGGCCTACAATGAGCAGTACTTC. The encoded protein is CSAPGSAYNEQYF.

This clonotype came up many times. The chain recombines TRBV7-9 with TRBJ2-7; maybe TRBD1 (5 bases). V lost 4 bases and J lost 5, with 12 bases in between. This CDR3 is built from 13 residues. The germline V gene encodes CDR1 SEHNR and CDR2 FQNEAQ (reference sequence). The CDR3 sequence is CASSSRDPDEQYF. CDR3 sequence (DNA): TGTGCCAGCAGCTCCAGGGATCCGGACGAGCAGTACTTC.

This clonotype appeared many times. The chain employs TRBV7-2 and TRBJ2-3; 7 positions agree with TRBD2. V lost 6 bases and J lost 1; bases outside the gene matches: 10. Germline V gives CDR1 SGHTA, CDR2 FQGNSA. The CDR3 contains 16 residues. DNA of the CDR3: TGTGCCAGCAGTGGAGAGGGGAGGGTCGGCACAGATACGCAGTATTTT. Translation gives CASSGEGRVGTDTQYF.

The chain is built from TRBV24-1 and TRBJ2-7; no clear D. CDR1 KGHDR and CDR2 SFDVKD come from the germline V gene. The CDR3 contains 13 residues. Trimming removed 3 bases from V and 6 bases from J, with 11 bases in between. The CDR3 protein is CATSDLGLGEQYF. CDR3 sequence (DNA): TGTGCCACCAGTGATCTCGGCCTGGGCGAGCAGTACTTC.

This clonotype was counted a few times. The rearrangement links TRBV19 to TRBJ1-3, with D unclear. The ends were cut back, 3 bases at V and 0 bases at J, with 12 bases in the middle. The CDR3 runs 16 residues. Germline V CDR1 and CDR2: LNHDA, SQIVND (reference sequence). The CDR3 sequence is CASSIGGFRSGNTIYF. CDR3 in DNA: TGTGCCAGTAGTATCGGCGGGTTTCGCTCTGGAAACACCATATATTTT.

The V call is TRBV20-1, the J call TRBJ2-7, with D maybe TRBD1 (5 bases). V was pared by 6 bases and J by 4 bases, with 10 bases between. Germline assignment: CDR1 DFQATT and CDR2 SNEGSKA (reference sequence). The CDR3 runs 11 residues. This CDR3 is CSATTDYEQYF. Here the CDR3 DNA reads TGCAGTGCCACGACAGATTACGAGCAGTACTTC.

This sequence joins TRBV28 and TRBJ2-3; D not certain. The CDR3 runs 16 residues. The germline V gene encodes CDR1 MDHEN and CDR2 SYDVKM. The V gene lost 6 bases and the J gene lost 1 base, with 17 bases spanning the gap. This CDR3 reads CASRQPVVVGTDTQYF. In nucleotides, the CDR3 is TGTGCCAGCAGACAACCGGTGGTTGTTGGCACAGATACGCAGTATTTT. The variable domain in full, with the rest retrieved from reference TRBV28 and TRBJ2-3, is DVKVTQSSRYLVKRTGEKVFLECVQDMDHENMFWYRQDPGLGLRLIYFSYDVKMKEKGDIPEGYSVSREKKERFSLILESASTNQTSMYLCASRQPVVVGTDTQYFGPGTRLTVL.

Details on this clonotype: Given a much more abundant clone one base away, this may be a read error. The chain has TRBV28 and TRBJ2-7; the match to TRBD2 covers 7 bases. Germline V gene data show CDR1 as MDHEN and CDR2 as SYDVKM. The trim removed 6 bases at V and 7 bases at J, leaving 15 bases unmatched. The CDR3 totals 15 residues. CDR3 DNA sequence: TGTGCCAGCAGGGGAGCGGGAATTAGGAACAATGAGCAGTACTTC. Residues: CASRGAGIRNNEQYF.

This rearrangement joins TRBV11-1 to TRBJ2-3; TRBD2 aligns across 9 bases. J was trimmed by 7 bases and V by 2 bases; bases with no gene match: 7. The CDR3 length is 15 residues. Germline lookup yields CDR1 SGHAT and CDR2 FQDESV (reference sequence). CDR3 protein: CASSLFGLARHTQYF. The CDR3 region has the DNA TGTGCCAGCAGCTTATTCGGACTAGCGCGGCATACGCAGTATTTT.

This chain uses TRBV28 with TRBJ2-2; no firm D call. From germline, CDR1 is MDHEN and CDR2 SYDVKM. The CDR3 is made up of 16 amino acids. Trimming cost V 3 bases and J 1 base, with 12 bases left between them. In DNA, the CDR3 is TGTGCCAGCAGTTTCCCCCTCGACGTGAACACCGGGGAGCTGTTTTTT. Encoded protein: CASSFPLDVNTGELFF.

With respect to this clonotype: This sequence is one base from a far larger clone and is likely a read error. The DNA of the CDR3 is TGTGCCAGCAACCCCGGGACAGGGTCAGGGCAGCCCCAGCATTTT. Protein: CASNPGTGSGQPQHF. V usage is TRBV6-1 and J usage is TRBJ1-5, with 9 positions matching TRBD1. V dropped 7 bases and J dropped 7; count of bases not matched to a gene: 11. Germline-derived CDR1 and CDR2 are MNHNS and SASEGT. The CDR3 has 15 amino acids.